Here is one TCR beta chain with its context. Its cognate antigen has yet to be identified. Per-nucleotide qualities are absent, and no much larger clonotype sits a single base away. Explained via the paper, the time point label denotes: cycle 4 day 1 (C4D1), after around six weeks of nivolumab. All trial patients had relapsed after autologous stem cell transplantation, with cohorts A, B and C differing in prior brentuximab vedotin exposure. The trial cohort comprised some 60 patients with relapsed/refractory classical Hodgkin lymphoma whose best overall responses were complete response, partial response or progressive disease. Trial patients were treated with single-agent nivolumab in the multi-cohort phase II CheckMate 205 trial. Best overall response was determined by an independent review committee according to the 2007 International Working Group response criteria. Trial PBMCs were obtained immediately prior to nivolumab initiation (C1D1) and on therapy at cycle 2 day 1 and cycle 4 day 1. Peripheral blood was collected in 8 mL Vacutainer Cell Preparation Tubes, from which PBMCs were isolated by centrifugation and then cryopreserved.

These data belong to a study of PD-1 blockade in classical Hodgkin lymphoma (TCRdb year 2020). The study in broad terms: Nivolumab dosing was 3 mg/kg intravenously every 2 weeks, continuing until either disease progression or unacceptable toxicity. The study used TCR beta sequencing and CyTOF to define a peripheral blood immune signature of response to PD-1 blockade in classical Hodgkin lymphoma.

Genomic DNA was extracted with the Qiagen DNeasy kit from unsorted PBMCs and from negatively selected CD4+ and CD8+ fractions. TCR beta CDR3 regions were amplified by immunoSEQ multiplex PCR using primers annealing to V and J segments. A synthetic immune receptor repertoire was used to minimize amplification bias, and any remaining bias was removed computationally after sequencing. The source study handled its data this way. Custom Python scripts were used to quantify repertoire diversity as the Shannon entropy index. Unsorted, CD4+ and CD8+ repertoires were examined separately, except in combined analyses, for which CD4+ and CD8+ sequences were merged in silico. Clonal expansion was defined as a frequency increase of at least 2-fold after treatment compared with C1D1, and clones undetected at baseline were assigned a pseudocount of 0.5. Clones with 0 or 1 copy at C1D1 were defined as singleton clones, while clones with 2 or more copies were defined as non-singleton clones. By matching protein sequences in sorted samples from the same patient, clones expanded in unsorted samples were annotated as CD4+, CD8+ or unknown. Wilcoxon tests on paired samples were used to test diversity changes from C1D1 to C4D1. Sourced from immuneACCESS, this table was stored by TCRdb with only in-frame sequences that have V and J called. A share of the clones is absent; for the studies checked, an unresolved V gene accounts for under half, and the remainder has no known explanation. That table gives V, J and clone size, and the DNA gave D and trimming. Across this sample there are around 92,000 clones, with under 85% seen only once. The top ten clones comprise more than 15% of the sample.

Study-wide conclusions, independent of this receptor: The study covered only a single clinical trial cohort, and the causes of the repertoire differences, possibly disease activity or prior therapy, were still not defined. By C4D1, a significant rise was seen in CD4+ TCR diversity but not in CD8+ TCR diversity (p=0.0027 vs p=0.16), and the rise was most apparent among complete responders (p=0.02). Diversity was lower in patients who began nivolumab less than 1 year after ASCT, so these patients were left out of later analyses to avoid confounding by immune reconstitution. Baseline TCR diversity was reported to be lower in newly diagnosed patients than in healthy donors and to be lower still in relapsed/refractory patients. Baseline diversity similar to that of newly diagnosed patients was observed in trial patients achieving complete response, whereas significantly lower diversity was observed in partial responders and progressors.

The germline V gene sets CDR1 to SNHLY and CDR2 to FYNNEI. A distance of 9 bases separates the germline ends of V and J, which lose 5 bases and 4 bases respectively. Its CDR3 holds 13 amino acids, cysteine through phenylalanine. Of the read, only the CDR3 DNA is kept; its 39 bases are in frame from base 1. The TCR sequence derives from a human donor with classical Hodgkin lymphoma. This sample comprised peripheral blood mononuclear cells (PBMCs), obtained before the fourth cycle of nivolumab. The chain employs TRBV2 and TRBJ1-5; TRBD1 might be the D gene, on 6 matching bases. The DNA reads TGTGCCAGCAGTAGGGACACAAATCAGCCCCAGCATTTT. This gives the protein CASSRDTNQPQHF.